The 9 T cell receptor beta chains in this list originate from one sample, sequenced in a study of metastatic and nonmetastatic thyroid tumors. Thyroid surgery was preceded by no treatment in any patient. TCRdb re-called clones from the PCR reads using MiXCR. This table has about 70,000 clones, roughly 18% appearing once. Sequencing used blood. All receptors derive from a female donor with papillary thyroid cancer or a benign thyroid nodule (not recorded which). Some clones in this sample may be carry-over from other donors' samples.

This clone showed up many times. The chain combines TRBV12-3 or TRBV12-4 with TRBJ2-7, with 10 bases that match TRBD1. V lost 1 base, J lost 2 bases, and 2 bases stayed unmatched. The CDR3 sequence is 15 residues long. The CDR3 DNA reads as TGTGCCAGCAGTTTAGGGACAGGGGGACCCTACGAGCAGTACTTC. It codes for CASSLGTGGPYEQYF.

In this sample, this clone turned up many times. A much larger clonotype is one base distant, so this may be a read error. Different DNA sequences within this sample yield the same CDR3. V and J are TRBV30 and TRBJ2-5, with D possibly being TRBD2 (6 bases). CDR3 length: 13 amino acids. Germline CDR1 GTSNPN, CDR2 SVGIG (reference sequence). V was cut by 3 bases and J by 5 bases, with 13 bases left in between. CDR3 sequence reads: CAWSVTGGETQYF. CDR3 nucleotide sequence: TGTGCCTGGAGCGTTACAGGAGGGGAGACCCAGTACTTC. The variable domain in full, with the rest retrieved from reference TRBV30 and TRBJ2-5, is SQTIHQWPATLVQPVGSPLSLECTVEGTSNPNLYWYRQAAGRGLQLLFYSVGIGQISSEVPQNLSASRPQDRQFILSSKKLLLSDSGFYLCAWSVTGGETQYFGPGTRLLVL.

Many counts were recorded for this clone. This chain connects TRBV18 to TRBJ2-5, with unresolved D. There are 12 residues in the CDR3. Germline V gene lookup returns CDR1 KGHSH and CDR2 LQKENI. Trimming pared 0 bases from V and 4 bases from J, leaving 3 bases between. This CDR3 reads CASSPPSETQYF. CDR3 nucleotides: TGTGCCAGCTCACCACCCTCAGAGACCCAGTACTTC.

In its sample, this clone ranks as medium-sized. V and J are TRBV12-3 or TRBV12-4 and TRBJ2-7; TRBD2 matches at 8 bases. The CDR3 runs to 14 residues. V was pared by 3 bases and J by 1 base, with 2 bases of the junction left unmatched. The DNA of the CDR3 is TGTGCCAGCAGTTTGGAGCGGGGGTCCTACGAGCAGTACTTC. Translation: CASSLERGSYEQYF.

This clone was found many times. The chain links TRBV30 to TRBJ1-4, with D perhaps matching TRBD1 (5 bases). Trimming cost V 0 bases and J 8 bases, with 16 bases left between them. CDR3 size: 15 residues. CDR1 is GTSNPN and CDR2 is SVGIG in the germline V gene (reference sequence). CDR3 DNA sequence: TGTGCCTGGAGTGTACAAGAGACAGTGGGGGAAAAACTGTTTTTT. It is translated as CAWSVQETVGEKLFF.

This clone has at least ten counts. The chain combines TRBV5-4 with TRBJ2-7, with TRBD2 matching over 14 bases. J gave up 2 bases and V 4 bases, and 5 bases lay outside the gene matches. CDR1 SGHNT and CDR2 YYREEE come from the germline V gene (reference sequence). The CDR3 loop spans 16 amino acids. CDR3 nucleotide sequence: TGTGCCAGCAGCCCGGGACTAGCGGGAGACACCTACGAGCAGTACTTC. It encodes CASSPGLAGDTYEQYF.

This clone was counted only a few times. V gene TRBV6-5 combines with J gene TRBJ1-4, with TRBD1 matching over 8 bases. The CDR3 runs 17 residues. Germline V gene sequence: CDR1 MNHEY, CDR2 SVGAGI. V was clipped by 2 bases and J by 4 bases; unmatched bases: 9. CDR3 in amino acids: CASSYHGGGQDNEKLFF. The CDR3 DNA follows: TGTGCCAGCAGTTACCACGGGGGGGGACAGGATAATGAAAAACTGTTTTTT.

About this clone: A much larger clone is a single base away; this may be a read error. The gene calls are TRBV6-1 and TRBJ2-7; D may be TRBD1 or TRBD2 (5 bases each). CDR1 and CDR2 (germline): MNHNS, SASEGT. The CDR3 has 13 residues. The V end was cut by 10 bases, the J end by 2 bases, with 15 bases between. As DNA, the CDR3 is TGTGCCACCAGGGAGCTCCAAACCTACGAGCAGTACTTC. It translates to CATRELQTYEQYF.

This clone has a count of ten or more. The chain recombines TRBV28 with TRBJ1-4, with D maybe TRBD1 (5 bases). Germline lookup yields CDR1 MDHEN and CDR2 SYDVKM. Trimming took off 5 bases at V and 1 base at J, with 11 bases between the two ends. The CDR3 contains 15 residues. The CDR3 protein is CASSPRGGTNEKLFF. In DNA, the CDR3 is TGTGCCAGCAGTCCGCGTGGGGGAACTAATGAAAAACTGTTTTTT. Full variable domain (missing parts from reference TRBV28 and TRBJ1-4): DVKVTQSSRYLVKRTGEKVFLECVQDMDHENMFWYRQDPGLGLRLIYFSYDVKMKEKGDIPEGYSVSREKKERFSLILESASTNQTSMYLCASSPRGGTNEKLFFGSGTQLSVL.